This entry describes one TCR beta chain. Repertoires were generated with immunoSEQ multiplex PCR, while TCRdb's copy carries only in-frame clones and drops some. This table has around 12,000 clones, around nine tenths appearing once. Trimming stripped 0 bases from V and 4 bases from J, with 7 bases between. The germline V gene has CDR1 SGDLS and CDR2 YYNGEE. The length of the CDR3 is 13 residues. The time point denotes: week 3, after first cycle of checkpoint inhibitor. The data are from a study of blood T cell dynamics during melanoma immunotherapy. The gene calls are TRBV9 and TRBJ1-1; D gene uncertain. This clonotype was obtained from a human donor with melanoma. The source was effector memory CD8+ T cells from blood, collected from a patient treated with checkpoint blockade. DNA of the CDR3: TGTGCCAGCAGCGTAGGGGGAAGCACTGAAGCTTTCTTT. Translation: CASSVGGSTEAFF.